This is a list of T cell receptor beta chains from one sample in a study of identical twins. Each CDR3 protein is one row after TCRdb ran MiXCR on the 5' RACE reads. The sample has about 900,000 distinct CDR3 sequences, roughly 12% seen once. These data were also reused for a study on yellow fever vaccine responses in identical twins.

The material sequenced was PBMCs. Receptors were obtained from a woman in her late teens or twenties in good health. Each CDR3 is given with its conserved first and last residue. Clone sizes are given selectively: once, few, many, or a class where the clone is expanded.

v_call,clone_size,j_call,cdr3_aa
TRBV11-2,NA,TRBJ2-1,CASSRPGEAPEQFF
TRBV5-1,NA,TRBJ2-2,CASSLIGIPPETGELFF
TRBV20-1,few,TRBJ2-1,CSAPGTSGSDSYNEQFF
TRBV12-3/TRBV12-4,NA,TRBJ1-1,CASSLGVGQGGTEAFF
TRBV20-1,many,TRBJ2-1,CSASGGIGNEQFF
TRBV29-1,few,TRBJ1-1,CSIRGLMNTEAFF
TRBV20-1,few,TRBJ2-7,CSASLLAGVSEQYF
TRBV6-5,few,TRBJ2-5,CASSYEAWETQYF
TRBV20-1,NA,TRBJ2-7,CSARGLGTSGNHEQYF
TRBV18,few,TRBJ1-3,CASSPPGELDRGPGNTIYF
TRBV11-2,few,TRBJ2-1,CASSSWGQGANEQFF